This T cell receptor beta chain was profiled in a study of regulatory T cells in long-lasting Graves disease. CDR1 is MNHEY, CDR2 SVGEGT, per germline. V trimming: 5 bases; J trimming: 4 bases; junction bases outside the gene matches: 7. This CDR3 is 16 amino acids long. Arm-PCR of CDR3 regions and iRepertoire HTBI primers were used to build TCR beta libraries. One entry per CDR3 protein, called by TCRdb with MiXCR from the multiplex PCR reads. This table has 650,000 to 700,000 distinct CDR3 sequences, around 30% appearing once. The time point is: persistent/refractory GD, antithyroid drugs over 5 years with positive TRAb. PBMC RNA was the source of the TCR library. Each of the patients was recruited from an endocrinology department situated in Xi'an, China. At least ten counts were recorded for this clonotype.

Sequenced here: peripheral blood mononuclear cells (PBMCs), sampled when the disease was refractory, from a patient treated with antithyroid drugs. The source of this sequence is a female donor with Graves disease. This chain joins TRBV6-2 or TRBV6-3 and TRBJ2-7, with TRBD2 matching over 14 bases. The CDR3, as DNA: TGTGCCAGCAGTCGATACGGGACTAGCGGGGGATACGAGCAGTACTTC. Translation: CASSRYGTSGGYEQYF.